A single sample is the source of the 29 T cell receptor beta chains below, sequenced in a study of blood T cell repertoires in COVID-19. Produced via immunoSEQ multiplex PCR; TCRdb's table is partial and in-frame only. The sample contains around 100,000 clones, 69% of which appear only once. The sample comprised peripheral blood. These receptors came from a man older than 75 with acute or convalescent COVID-19.

The rearrangement uses TRBV29-1 and TRBJ1-2; weak D call: TRBD1 (6 bases). Trimming took 5 bases from V and 8 from J, leaving 15 bases between them. The CDR3 is 12 amino acids. The germline CDR1 and CDR2 sequences are SQVTM and ANQGSEA. CDR3 sequence (DNA): TGCAGCGTTTGGACAGTACCTCTGGGCTACACCTTC. Residues: CSVWTVPLGYTF. Together with reference TRBV29-1 and TRBJ1-2, the CDR3 gives the full variable domain: SAVISQKPSRDICQRGTSLTIQCQVDSQVTMMFWYRQQPGQSLTLIATANQGSEATYESGFVIDKFPISRPNLTFSTLTVSNMSPEDSSIYLCSVWTVPLGYTFGSGTRLTVV.

The rearrangement links TRBV28 to TRBJ1-2; 7 bases agree with TRBD1. Germline V gene lookup returns CDR1 MDHEN and CDR2 SYDVKM. The V segment lost 3 bases and the J segment 4 bases; nucleotides outside the gene matches: 5. The CDR3 loop spans 14 amino acids. This CDR3 reads CASSLGQSLYGYTF. The CDR3 DNA reads TGTGCCAGCAGTTTGGGACAGAGTCTCTATGGCTACACCTTC.

V and J are TRBV28 and TRBJ2-1, with 8 positions matching TRBD2. The V segment lost 4 bases and the J segment 8 bases; nucleotides outside the gene matches: 13. This CDR3 spans 16 amino acids. Germline CDR1 is MDHEN and CDR2 is SYDVKM. The CDR3 sequence is CASSSGAAGEGDEQFF. DNA for the CDR3: TGTGCCAGCAGTTCAGGAGCAGCGGGAGAGGGCGATGAGCAGTTCTTC. The full variable domain, with the rest looked up from reference TRBV28 and TRBJ2-1, is DVKVTQSSRYLVKRTGEKVFLECVQDMDHENMFWYRQDPGLGLRLIYFSYDVKMKEKGDIPEGYSVSREKKERFSLILESASTNQTSMYLCASSSGAAGEGDEQFFGPGTRLTVL.

This sequence joins TRBV5-1 and TRBJ2-1, with TRBD2 matching over 8 bases. The germline V gene has CDR1 SGHRS and CDR2 YFSETQ. Trimming took 0 bases from V and 5 from J; bases not matched to a gene: 16. The CDR3 spans 19 residues. The CDR3 bases are TGCGCCAGCAGCTTGGGACCCATGGCAGCGGGAGTTCGCCACAATGAGCAGTTCTTC. It codes for CASSLGPMAAGVRHNEQFF.

The chain recombines TRBV2 with TRBJ1-1, with TRBD1 as a possible D gene (6 bases). CDR3 size: 15 residues. Germline V gene sequence: CDR1 SNHLY, CDR2 FYNNEI. Deletions cut 8 bases from V and 0 bases from J, with 16 bases between. The DNA of the CDR3 is TGTGCCAGCGAGCGAGGGGGAACGATGAACACTGAAGCTTTCTTT. It yields the protein CASERGGTMNTEAFF.

The chain couples TRBV7-3 to TRBJ2-7; D call uncertain. The V end was cut by 5 bases, the J end by 2 bases, with 10 bases between. This CDR3 is built from 13 residues. The germline V gene has CDR1 SGHTA and CDR2 FQGTGA. The DNA of the CDR3 is TGTGCCAGCAGCCAGGATCCTCCCTACGAGCAGTACTTC. Residues: CASSQDPPYEQYF.

The chain has TRBV5-1 and TRBJ1-2; TRBD1 aligns across 8 bases. Looked up from germline, CDR1 is SGHRS and CDR2 is YFSETQ. The V and J ends lost 4 bases and 6 bases, in that order; junction bases with no gene match: 11. The length of the CDR3 is 15 residues. The CDR3 DNA reads as TGCGCCAGCAGCCCGGACAGGGTTTCGATCGATGGCTACACCTTC. Translating it yields CASSPDRVSIDGYTF. The variable domain in full, completed from reference TRBV5-1 and TRBJ1-2, reads KAGVTQTPRYLIKTRGQQVTLSCSPISGHRSVSWYQQTPGQGLQFLFEYFSETQRNKGNFPGRFSGRQFSNSRSEMNVSTLELGDSALYLCASSPDRVSIDGYTFGSGTRLTVV.

The chain combines TRBV28 with TRBJ2-7; 10 bases map to TRBD1. In germline, CDR1 is MDHEN, CDR2 SYDVKM. V was clipped by 2 bases and J by 2 bases; unmatched bases: 3. CDR3 length equals 15 residues. The CDR3, as DNA: TGTGCCAGCAGTTTACGGGGACAGGGGACCTACGAGCAGTACTTC. Protein: CASSLRGQGTYEQYF.

The chain combines TRBV28 with TRBJ1-1, with 10 bases aligning to TRBD1. V shed 3 bases, J shed 10 bases, and the junction held 11 bases outside the gene matches. The CDR3 runs to 15 residues. Germline V gives CDR1 MDHEN, CDR2 SYDVKM. The CDR3 DNA reads TGTGCCAGCAGTTTGGGGTCGACAGGGGGCGCAGGAGCTTTCTTT. This encodes CASSLGSTGGAGAFF.

This clone is a singleton in its sample. This chain connects TRBV28 to TRBJ2-7, with a tentative D call TRBD2 (6 bases). Deletions cut 8 bases from V and 0 bases from J, with 11 bases between. The CDR3 is made up of 13 amino acids. Germline V lookup: CDR1 MDHEN, CDR2 SYDVKM. The CDR3 protein is CASGYGSSYEQYF. The CDR3 nucleotides read TGTGCCAGCGGCTACGGGAGCTCCTACGAGCAGTACTTC.

This clone was counted only a few times. J is TRBJ1-5 and V is TRBV19, with 9 bases matching TRBD1. V lost 3 bases and J lost 8; bases outside the gene matches: 11. CDR1 and CDR2 (germline): LNHDA, SQIVND (reference sequence). The length of the CDR3 is 16 residues. The CDR3 DNA is TGTGCCAGTAGTATTAGGACAGGGGCCCTTTGGGAGCCCCAGCATTTT. Translation: CASSIRTGALWEPQHF.

The chain recombines TRBV14 with TRBJ2-5; possibly TRBD1 for D (6 bases). This CDR3 comprises 13 residues. The V gene's germline CDR1 is SGHDN and CDR2 FVKESK. Trimming took off 5 bases at V and 0 bases at J, with 7 bases between the two ends. This chain's CDR3 is CASSRGYQETQYF. In DNA, the CDR3 is TGTGCCAGCAGCAGGGGGTACCAAGAGACCCAGTACTTC.

This chain links TRBV30 with TRBJ1-6, with TRBD1 matching over 9 bases. The CDR3 covers 13 residues. The V gene's germline CDR1 is GTSNPN and CDR2 SVGIG (reference sequence). V shed 5 bases, J shed 7 bases, and the junction held 3 bases outside the gene matches. CDR3 coding DNA: TGTGCCTGGGGTGACAGGGGGAATTCACCCCTCCACTTT. It is translated as CAWGDRGNSPLHF.

V and J are TRBV18 and TRBJ1-1, with a weak D call TRBD1 (6 bases). CDR1 KGHSH and CDR2 LQKENI come from the germline V gene. This CDR3 comprises 14 residues. V dropped 3 bases and J dropped 1 base, with 9 bases sitting between them. The CDR3 nucleotides are TGTGCCAGCTCACCGGTGACAGGGAACACTGAAGCTTTCTTT. Translation: CASSPVTGNTEAFF. The whole variable domain, remainder taken from reference TRBV18 and TRBJ1-1, is NAGVMQNPRHLVRRRGQEARLRCSPMKGHSHVYWYRQLPEEGLKFMVYLQKENIIDESGMPKERFSAEFPKEGPSILRIQQVVRGDSAAYFCASSPVTGNTEAFFGQGTRLTVV.

This clone was detected only a few times. The gene calls are TRBV11-2 and TRBJ1-6, with D possibly TRBD1 on 6 matching bases. The CDR3 has 16 amino acids. CDR1 SGHAT and CDR2 FQNNGV come from the germline V gene. V lost 0 bases and J 10 bases, leaving 16 bases between the germline ends. CDR3 nucleotides: TGTGCCAGCAGCTTAGATCTTCTGGACAGTCGGTCACCCCTCCACTTT. The encoded protein is CASSLDLLDSRSPLHF.

The V gene is TRBV24-1, the J gene TRBJ1-2; a possible D gene is TRBD1 (5 bases). The CDR3 extends over 12 amino acids. The germline CDR1 and CDR2 sequences are KGHDR and SFDVKD. V lost 7 bases and J lost 4, with 9 bases in between. CDR3: CATSPGGYGYTF. The DNA of the CDR3 is TGTGCCACCAGCCCCGGGGGCTATGGCTACACCTTC.

The V call is TRBV7-9, the J call TRBJ1-2, with a possible D match to TRBD1 (6 bases). From germline, CDR1 is SEHNR and CDR2 FQNEAQ (reference sequence). The CDR3 contains 13 residues. With 5 bases removed from V and 2 bases from J, the gap between germline ends came to 9 bases. In DNA form, the CDR3 reads TGTGCCAGCAGCCCAACAGGGAACTATGGCTACACCTTC. This codes for CASSPTGNYGYTF. Variable domain in full (rest from reference TRBV7-9 and TRBJ1-2): DTGVSQNPRHKITKRGQNVTFRCDPISEHNRLYWYRQTLGQGPEFLTYFQNEAQLEKSRLLSDRFSAERPKGSFSTLEIQRTEQGDSAMYLCASSPTGNYGYTFGSGTRLTVV.

The J gene is TRBJ2-5, the V gene TRBV6-6, with TRBD2 as a possible D gene (6 bases). Germline V gene sequence: CDR1 MNHNY, CDR2 SVGAGI (reference sequence). CDR3 length: 13 residues. V dropped 8 bases and J dropped 5 bases, with 15 bases sitting between them. CDR3 DNA: TGTGCCAGCTTCGGCGGAGGGCGGGAGACCCAGTACTTC. The encoded protein is CASFGGGRETQYF.

This clone was counted at least ten times. The chain recombines TRBV6-2 or TRBV6-3 with TRBJ1-5; D possibly corresponds to TRBD1 (6 bases). Germline loops: CDR1 MNHEY, CDR2 SVGEGT. V was shortened by 2 bases and J by 7 bases, with 24 bases between the two germline ends. The CDR3 is 18 amino acids. CDR3 bases: TGTGCCAGCAGTTACGCGGTTGTGACCGGGGGGCCTGGACAGCCCCAGCATTTT. It yields the protein CASSYAVVTGGPGQPQHF.

This chain joins TRBV19 and TRBJ2-2; 12 positions agree with TRBD2. The germline V gene encodes CDR1 LNHDA and CDR2 SQIVND (reference sequence). Losses at the gene ends were 4 bases for V and 5 bases for J; bases not matched to a gene: 8. This CDR3 contains 17 residues. This CDR3 is CASSKGTSGLDTGELFF. For the CDR3, the DNA is TGTGCCAGTAGTAAGGGGACTAGCGGGCTAGATACCGGGGAGCTGTTTTTT.

V is TRBV5-3 and J is TRBJ2-7; 11 nucleotides agree with TRBD2. TRBV5-3 belongs to the ORF category, with a function that is uncertain. This CDR3 spans 17 amino acids. V shed 3 bases, J shed 2 bases, and the junction held 10 bases outside the gene matches. Written as DNA, the CDR3 is TGTGCCAGAAGCTCTGACTACCCGACTAGCGGGACCTACGAGCAGTACTTC. Translated, it gives CARSSDYPTSGTYEQYF.

The CDR3 reads CASSIEPGGEQYF. The CDR3 DNA reads as TGTGCCAGTAGTATAGAACCAGGGGGTGAGCAGTACTTC. J is TRBJ2-7 and V is TRBV19; 7 nucleotides line up with TRBD1. With 0 bases clipped from V and 7 bases from J, the junction kept 3 bases outside the gene matches. CDR1 is LNHDA, CDR2 SQIVND, per germline (reference sequence). The CDR3 is made up of 13 amino acids.

This clone has a handful of counts. The chain uses TRBV10-3 and TRBJ1-5; TRBD1 matches at 9 bases. Germline V gene sequence: CDR1 ENHRY, CDR2 SYGVKD. The V segment lost 4 bases and the J segment 3 bases; nucleotides outside the gene matches: 4. The CDR3 runs 15 residues. The CDR3 DNA sequence: TGTGCCATCAGTGCGGGACAGGGACCCAATCAGCCCCAGCATTTT. This codes for CAISAGQGPNQPQHF.

This chain links TRBV10-3 with TRBJ1-2, with a tentative D call TRBD1 (5 bases). Germline assignment: CDR1 ENHRY and CDR2 SYGVKD. V was clipped by 7 bases and J by 4 bases, with 13 bases between them. The CDR3 sequence is 13 residues long. CDR3 sequence: CAINVGGGYGYTF. Here the CDR3 DNA reads TGTGCCATCAATGTGGGGGGGGGCTATGGCTACACCTTC.

V and J are TRBV21-1 and TRBJ2-7; TRBD2, as called in the table, went unchecked against the DNA. TRBV21-1 is an annotated pseudogene. The CDR3 has 15 residues. The CDR3 DNA reads as TGTGCCAGCAGCCCCCTCCGGGAGGGCCGTTGCGAGCAGTACTTC. Encoded protein: CASSPLREGRCEQYF.

The chain uses TRBV7-9 and TRBJ2-5; the D gene is possibly TRBD1 (6 bases). Germline CDR1 SEHNR, CDR2 FQNEAQ (reference sequence). The CDR3 contains 14 residues. Trimming pared 5 bases from V and 2 bases from J, leaving 12 bases between. The CDR3 DNA reads as TGTGCCAGCAGCCCCCGACAGGATCAAGAGACCCAGTACTTC. Its translation is CASSPRQDQETQYF.

The chain couples TRBV24-1 to TRBJ2-3; no definite D call. In germline, CDR1 is KGHDR, CDR2 SFDVKD. This CDR3 is built from 13 residues. Trimming removed 3 bases from V and 2 bases from J, with 5 bases in between. As DNA, the CDR3 is TGTGCCACCAGTGATCCCCTCACAGATACGCAGTATTTT. Its protein product is CATSDPLTDTQYF.

This clone was counted between two and nine times. The rearrangement joins TRBV4-1 to TRBJ1-5; D call uncertain. Germline-derived CDR1 and CDR2 are MGHRA and YSYEKL. With 1 base removed from V and 2 bases from J, the gap between germline ends came to 12 bases. CDR3 length: 16 residues. CDR3 DNA sequence: TGCGCCAGCAGCCAAGGAGCGGCCCGGGGCAATCAGCCCCAGCATTTT. Translated: CASSQGAARGNQPQHF.

This clone was counted a few times. This chain connects TRBV5-1 to TRBJ2-5; D is unclear. V was clipped by 0 bases and J by 0 bases, with 9 bases between them. The CDR3 is made up of 15 amino acids. Germline V gene sequence: CDR1 SGHRS, CDR2 YFSETQ. CDR3 nucleotides: TGCGCCAGCAGCTTGGGAAGCGCGTACCAAGAGACCCAGTACTTC. Its protein is CASSLGSAYQETQYF.